One sample yielded the 24 T cell receptor beta chains listed below, sequenced in a study of blood T cell repertoires in COVID-19. TCRdb keeps only in-frame clones here, not all; method: immunoSEQ multiplex PCR. The sample gives around 150,000 clones, approximately 80% of which show up once; approximately 6.8% is in the top ten. The specimen sequenced was peripheral blood. The receptor source for this set is a woman in her forties with COVID-19, enrolled during active disease.

The gene calls are TRBV29-1 and TRBJ2-1; 12 bases line up with TRBD2. Germline loops: CDR1 SQVTM, CDR2 ANQGSEA. The CDR3 contains 14 residues. The V and J ends lost 6 bases and 9 bases, in that order; junction bases with no gene match: 9. CDR3 sequence (DNA): TGCAGCGTCGAGCCGCTAGCGGGAGGGGTTGAGCAGTTCTTC. It encodes CSVEPLAGGVEQFF.

V and J are TRBV7-9 and TRBJ2-7; 13 bases are shared with TRBD2. Trimming took 5 bases from V and 3 from J; bases not matched to a gene: 4. The CDR3 has 15 amino acids. Looked up from germline, CDR1 is SEHNR and CDR2 is FQNEAQ (reference sequence). CDR3 protein: CASSQGLAGVYEQYF. The CDR3 DNA follows: TGTGCCAGCAGCCAAGGACTAGCGGGAGTCTACGAGCAGTACTTC.

J is TRBJ2-7 and V is TRBV6-5, with D unresolved. V lost 8 bases and J lost 2, with 19 bases in between. Germline V lookup: CDR1 MNHEY, CDR2 SVGAGI. The CDR3 consists of 15 residues. CDR3 sequence reads: CASSYTARSPYEQYF. CDR3 bases: TGTGCCAGCTCCTACACAGCCAGAAGCCCCTACGAGCAGTACTTC.

The J gene is TRBJ1-2, the V gene TRBV6-5; 8 bases align to TRBD1. Per the germline V gene, CDR1 is MNHEY and CDR2 is SVGAGI. With 8 bases clipped from V and 2 bases from J, the junction kept 10 bases outside the gene matches. The CDR3 loop spans 15 amino acids. The DNA of the CDR3 is TGTGCCAGCTCCAACCGGGACAGGCCGAACTATGGCTACACCTTC. Its translation: CASSNRDRPNYGYTF.

The chain is built from TRBV6-1 and TRBJ1-5; D is unresolved. From germline, CDR1 is MNHNS and CDR2 SASEGT. V lost 3 bases, J lost 10 bases, and 7 bases lay in between. The CDR3 extends over 11 amino acids. The CDR3 is CASSEGRPQHF. In DNA form, the CDR3 reads TGTGCCAGCAGTGAGGGCAGACCCCAGCATTTT.

The chain couples TRBV6-6 to TRBJ2-1; 7 bases align to TRBD1. This CDR3 comprises 15 residues. Looked up from germline, CDR1 is MNHNY and CDR2 is SVGAGI (reference sequence). With 10 bases clipped from V and 4 bases from J, the junction kept 13 bases outside the gene matches. CDR3: CATSMTGSRYNEQFF. The DNA for the CDR3 is TGTGCCACTTCGATGACAGGGAGTAGGTACAATGAGCAGTTCTTC.

The chain carries TRBV11-3 and TRBJ1-1, with no clear D. This CDR3 spans 13 amino acids. Germline values: CDR1 SGHNT, CDR2 YENEEA. V was shortened by 4 bases and J by 1 base, with 7 bases between the two germline ends. This CDR3 is CASSSDKNTEAFF. In DNA, the CDR3 is TGTGCCAGCAGCTCAGACAAGAACACTGAAGCTTTCTTT.

The chain has TRBV9 and TRBJ1-6; 12 bases match TRBD1. The trim removed 4 bases at V and 10 bases at J, leaving 12 bases unmatched. Germline assignment: CDR1 SGDLS and CDR2 YYNGEE. The CDR3 consists of 17 residues. CDR3 sequence reads: CASSSPAGGTGGSPLHF. CDR3 DNA sequence: TGTGCCAGCAGCTCGCCCGCGGGGGGGACAGGGGGCTCACCCCTCCACTTT.

This chain links TRBV10-2 with TRBJ2-3; D is unresolved. This CDR3 is built from 12 residues. Germline lookup yields CDR1 WSHSY and CDR2 SAAADI. Trimming shortened V by 4 bases and J by 4 bases, and 6 bases separated the two germline ends. For the CDR3, the DNA is TGCGCCAGCAGTGTTCTCTCAGATACGCAGTATTTT. This gives the protein CASSVLSDTQYF.

The chain recombines TRBV19 with TRBJ2-2; D unclear. CDR3 size: 15 residues. V shed 7 bases and J shed 7 bases, with 19 bases lying between them. Per germline, CDR1 LNHDA and CDR2 SQIVND (reference sequence). The CDR3 sequence is CASNNGLNKNGELFF. The CDR3, as DNA: TGTGCCAGTAACAACGGGTTAAATAAGAACGGGGAGCTGTTTTTT.

This chain uses TRBV27 with TRBJ1-2, with no clear D. V was clipped by 2 bases and J by 2 bases, with 12 bases between them. The germline CDR1 and CDR2 sequences are MNHEY and SMNVEV (reference sequence). This CDR3 spans 15 amino acids. CDR3 coding DNA: TGTGCCAGCAGTTTAAGTGCAGGCGGGAACTATGGCTACACCTTC. It yields the protein CASSLSAGGNYGYTF.

This rearrangement joins TRBV6-5 to TRBJ1-3; D is ambiguous. Germline V gives CDR1 MNHEY, CDR2 SVGAGI. V lost 2 bases to trimming and J lost 3 bases, with 14 bases between them. This CDR3 comprises 16 residues. CDR3 sequence reads: CASSYRAGGFGNTIYF. The CDR3 DNA follows: TGTGCCAGCAGTTACAGGGCCGGAGGGTTTGGAAACACCATATATTTT.

This clone was picked up one time. This chain links TRBV14 with TRBJ2-6; 10 bases map to TRBD1. V lost 3 bases, J lost 12 bases, and 11 bases stayed unmatched. This CDR3 is 16 amino acids long. Germline assignment: CDR1 SGHDN and CDR2 FVKESK. For the CDR3, the DNA is TGTGCCAGCAGCCACGGGACAGGGGATTTTCTCGGCGTCCTGACTTTC. Protein sequence: CASSHGTGDFLGVLTF.

The chain combines TRBV2 with TRBJ1-4; TRBD1 matches at 7 bases. Germline V gene sequence: CDR1 SNHLY, CDR2 FYNNEI. The CDR3 runs to 15 residues. V lost 4 bases and J lost 7; bases outside the gene matches: 9. The CDR3 DNA reads TGTGCCAGCAGTGCCCCTTGGACAGGCGGTGAAAAACTGTTTTTT. Translating gives CASSAPWTGGEKLFF.

CDR3 in amino acids: CAWGLTQETQYF. In nucleotides, the CDR3 is TGTGCCTGGGGCTTGACACAAGAGACCCAGTACTTC. This rearrangement joins TRBV30 to TRBJ2-5, with D unclear. CDR1 is GTSNPN and CDR2 is SVGIG in the germline V gene (reference sequence). This CDR3 is 12 amino acids long. V was clipped by 5 bases and J by 2 bases, with 9 bases between them.

This clone was observed a single time. The chain joins TRBV6-5 to TRBJ2-3; tentative D call: TRBD1 (6 bases). The CDR3 contains 15 residues. The V gene's germline CDR1 is MNHEY and CDR2 SVGAGI. The ends were cut back, 10 bases at V and 6 bases at J, with 23 bases in the middle. The CDR3 is CATLGGGLLGDTQYF. In DNA, the CDR3 is TGTGCCACTCTTGGGGGCGGGCTACTAGGTGATACGCAGTATTTT.

The chain uses TRBV19 and TRBJ2-1; TRBD2 matches 11 bases. The CDR3 contains 15 residues. Germline V gene data show CDR1 as LNHDA and CDR2 as SQIVND (reference sequence). V lost 5 bases and J lost 8; bases outside the gene matches: 8. Here the CDR3 DNA reads TGTGCCAGTAGTTTAGCGGGGGGGCCTAGGTATGAGCAGTTCTTC. Translated, it gives CASSLAGGPRYEQFF.

The genes are TRBV7-2 and TRBJ2-7, with D maybe TRBD1 (5 bases). V dropped 1 base and J dropped 3 bases, with 13 bases sitting between them. Germline V gives CDR1 SGHTA, CDR2 FQGNSA. This CDR3 region has 15 residues. The CDR3 reads CASSLVRHRSYEQYV. DNA of the CDR3: TGTGCCAGCAGCTTAGTCCGGCACAGGAGCTACGAGCAGTACGTC.

The chain links TRBV5-1 to TRBJ1-4; TRBD1 agrees at 8 bases. The CDR3 contains 14 residues. Germline loops: CDR1 SGHRS, CDR2 YFSETQ. J gave up 6 bases and V 2 bases, and 3 bases lay outside the gene matches. The CDR3 protein is CASSFGTGDEKLFF. The CDR3 DNA reads as TGCGCCAGCAGCTTCGGGACAGGAGATGAAAAACTGTTTTTT.

In its sample, this clone was seen once. The chain carries TRBV11-2 and TRBJ2-1; tentative D call: TRBD2 (5 bases). CDR1 SGHAT and CDR2 FQNNGV come from the germline V gene. Trimming took 3 bases from V and 2 from J, leaving 14 bases between them. CDR3 length: 16 amino acids. CDR3 in amino acids: CASSFGPGRAYNEQFF. The CDR3 bases are TGTGCCAGCAGCTTCGGCCCGGGAAGAGCCTACAATGAGCAGTTCTTC. Full variable domain (remainder filled in from reference TRBV11-2 and TRBJ2-1): EAGVAQSPRYKIIEKRQSVAFWCNPISGHATLYWYQQILGQGPKLLIQFQNNGVVDDSQLPKDRFSAERLKGVDSTLKIQPAKLEDSAVYLCASSFGPGRAYNEQFFGPGTRLTVL.

This clone occurred once. The V gene is TRBV7-2, the J gene TRBJ1-6; weak D call: TRBD1 (5 bases). This CDR3 spans 14 amino acids. The V and J ends lost 1 base and 8 bases respectively, with 9 bases between them. Germline CDR1 reads SGHTA; CDR2 reads FQGNSA. CDR3 in DNA: TGTGCCAGCAGCTTAGGGGGCAGCTATTCACCCCTCCACTTT. Residues: CASSLGGSYSPLHF. Looking up the rest from reference TRBV7-2 and TRBJ1-6 gives the full variable domain: GAGVSQSPSNKVTEKGKDVELRCDPISGHTALYWYRQSLGQGLEFLIYFQGNSAPDKSGLPSDRFSAERTGGSVSTLTIQRTQQEDSAVYLCASSLGGSYSPLHFGNGTRLTVT.

There are a few counts of this clone. The chain links TRBV6-5 to TRBJ2-7; 13 bases fit TRBD2. Germline V gene lookup returns CDR1 MNHEY and CDR2 SVGAGI. V shed 5 bases and J 6 bases; nucleotides not matched to a gene: 4. This CDR3 is 14 amino acids long. CDR3 DNA: TGTGCCAGCAGTAGGACTAGCGGGAGTATCGAGCAGTACTTC. Amino acids: CASSRTSGSIEQYF.

The chain couples TRBV11-2 to TRBJ2-3, with TRBD1 as a possible D gene (6 bases). Germline V gene data show CDR1 as SGHAT and CDR2 as FQNNGV. The CDR3 has 15 amino acids. V was cut by 6 bases and J by 6 bases, with 19 bases left in between. The CDR3 here is CASSQGWGPEDTQYF. DNA for the CDR3: TGTGCCAGCAGTCAGGGGTGGGGGCCGGAGGATACGCAGTATTTT.

CDR3 nucleotides: TGTGCCAGCAGCCAGGGGACAGGGGTTGGCTACACCTTC. Translation: CASSQGTGVGYTF. J is TRBJ1-2 and V is TRBV3-1 (or the pseudogene TRBV3-2); TRBD1 agrees at 10 bases. The trim removed 3 bases at V and 7 bases at J, leaving 2 bases unmatched. Germline V gene data show CDR1 as LGHDT and CDR2 as YNNKEL (reference sequence). The CDR3 contains 13 residues.